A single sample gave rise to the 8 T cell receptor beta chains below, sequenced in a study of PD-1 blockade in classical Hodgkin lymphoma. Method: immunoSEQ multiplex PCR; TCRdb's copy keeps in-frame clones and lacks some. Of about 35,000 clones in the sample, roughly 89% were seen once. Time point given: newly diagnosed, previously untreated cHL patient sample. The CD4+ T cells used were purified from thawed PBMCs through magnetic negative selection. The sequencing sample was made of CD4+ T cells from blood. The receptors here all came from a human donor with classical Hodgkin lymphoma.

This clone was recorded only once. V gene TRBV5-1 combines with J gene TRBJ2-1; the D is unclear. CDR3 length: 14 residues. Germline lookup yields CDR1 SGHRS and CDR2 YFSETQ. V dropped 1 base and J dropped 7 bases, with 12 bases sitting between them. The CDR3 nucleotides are TGCGCCAGCAGCTTGTGGACGTTAGGAAATGAGCAGTTCTTC. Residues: CASSLWTLGNEQFF.

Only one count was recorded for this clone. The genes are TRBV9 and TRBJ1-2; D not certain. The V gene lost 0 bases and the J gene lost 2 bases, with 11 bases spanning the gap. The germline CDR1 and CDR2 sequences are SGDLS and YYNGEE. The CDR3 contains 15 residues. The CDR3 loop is CASSVGVGANYGYTF. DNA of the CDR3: TGTGCCAGCAGCGTAGGGGTCGGTGCAAACTATGGCTACACCTTC.

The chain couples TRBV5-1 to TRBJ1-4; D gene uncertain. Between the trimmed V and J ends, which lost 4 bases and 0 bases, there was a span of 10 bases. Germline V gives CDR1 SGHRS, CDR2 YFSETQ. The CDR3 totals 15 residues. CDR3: CASSPNRATNEKLFF. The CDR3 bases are TGCGCCAGCAGCCCGAACAGAGCAACTAATGAAAAACTGTTTTTT.

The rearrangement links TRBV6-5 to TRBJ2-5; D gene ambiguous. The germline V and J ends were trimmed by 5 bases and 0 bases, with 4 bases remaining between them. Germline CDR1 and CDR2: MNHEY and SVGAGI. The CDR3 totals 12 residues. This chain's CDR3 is CASSRDQETQYF. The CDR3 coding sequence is TGTGCCAGCAGTAGGGACCAAGAGACCCAGTACTTC.

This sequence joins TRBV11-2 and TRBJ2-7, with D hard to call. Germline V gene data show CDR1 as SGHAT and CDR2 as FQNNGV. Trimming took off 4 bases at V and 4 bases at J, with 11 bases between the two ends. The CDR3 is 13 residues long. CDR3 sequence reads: CASSSPLRYEQYF. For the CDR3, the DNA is TGTGCCAGCAGCTCCCCGTTGAGATACGAGCAGTACTTC.

DNA of the CDR3: TGTGCCAGCTCACCACAGCAGTCCTCCTACGAGCAGTACTTC. Residues: CASSPQQSSYEQYF. V and J are TRBV18 and TRBJ2-5; D call uncertain. The J call is uncertain, as TRBJ2-7 better fits the DNA end. This CDR3 is built from 14 residues. CDR1 KGHSH and CDR2 LQKENI come from the germline V gene.

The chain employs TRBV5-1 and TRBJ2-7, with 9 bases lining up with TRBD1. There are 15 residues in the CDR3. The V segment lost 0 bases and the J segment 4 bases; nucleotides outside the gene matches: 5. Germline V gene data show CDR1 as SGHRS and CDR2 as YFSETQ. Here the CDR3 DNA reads TGCGCCAGCAGCTTGGGAGGGACAGGGTCATACGAGCAGTACTTC. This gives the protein CASSLGGTGSYEQYF.

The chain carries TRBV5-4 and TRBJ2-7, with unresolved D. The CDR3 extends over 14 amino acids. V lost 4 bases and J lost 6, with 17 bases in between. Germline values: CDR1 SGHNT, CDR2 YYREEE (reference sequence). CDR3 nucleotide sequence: TGTGCCAGCAGCGGCAGCCGACTTCGATCCGAGCAGTACTTC. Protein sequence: CASSGSRLRSEQYF.